The entry that follows covers one T cell receptor (beta chain) sequence. This sample is drawn from a study of blood T cell repertoires in COVID-19. This table comes from immunoSEQ multiplex PCR, and its TCRdb copy is limited to in-frame clones, with some not included. The profile shows roughly 53,000 clones, approximately 86% of them singletons. Germline V gene sequence: CDR1 MNHEY, CDR2 SVGAGI. The CDR3 runs 16 residues. Trimming stripped 4 bases from V and 0 bases from J, with 10 bases between. Sequenced: peripheral blood. The chain couples TRBV6-5 to TRBJ1-6; maybe TRBD1 (5 bases). The TCR comes from a human donor in a cohort sampled during active COVID-19. The CDR3, as DNA: TGTGCCAGCAGTTTACGGGGGAACTCCTATAATTCACCCCTCCACTTT. This translates into CASSLRGNSYNSPLHF.